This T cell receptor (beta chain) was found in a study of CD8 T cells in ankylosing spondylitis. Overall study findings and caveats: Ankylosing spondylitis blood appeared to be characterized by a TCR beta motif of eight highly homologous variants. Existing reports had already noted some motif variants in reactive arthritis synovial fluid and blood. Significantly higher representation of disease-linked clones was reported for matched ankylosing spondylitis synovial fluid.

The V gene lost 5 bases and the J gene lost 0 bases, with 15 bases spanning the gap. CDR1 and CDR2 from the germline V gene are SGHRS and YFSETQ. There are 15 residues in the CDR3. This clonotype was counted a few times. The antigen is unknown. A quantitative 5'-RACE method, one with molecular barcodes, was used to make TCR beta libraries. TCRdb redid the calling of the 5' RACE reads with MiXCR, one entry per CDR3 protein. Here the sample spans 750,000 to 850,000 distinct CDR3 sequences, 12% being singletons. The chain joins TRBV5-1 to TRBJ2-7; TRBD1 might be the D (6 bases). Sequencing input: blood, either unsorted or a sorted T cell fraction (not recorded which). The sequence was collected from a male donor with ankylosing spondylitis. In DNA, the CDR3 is TGCGCCAGCAGTCGGAGGACAGATAGCTCCTACGAGCAGTACTTC. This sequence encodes CASSRRTDSSYEQYF.